The 6 T cell receptor beta chains in this list originate from one sample, sequenced in a study of cytomegalovirus exposure and HLA in healthy donors. PCR was performed using 60 Vbeta and 13 Jbeta primers. TCRdb's copy holds only in-frame clones and misses some; the assay was immunoSEQ multiplex PCR. The sample shows about 140,000 clones, 60% to 80% of them seen only once. The sequenced material came from PBMCs. All receptors derive from a male donor in good health and CMV-seronegative.

The table lists this clone with a few counts. The V gene is TRBV28, the J gene TRBJ2-1; 14 bases map to TRBD2. Germline V gene lookup returns CDR1 MDHEN and CDR2 SYDVKM. The CDR3 length is 18 residues. V gave up 4 bases and J gave up 6 bases; unmatched junction bases: 11. The DNA for the CDR3 is TGTGCCAGCAGTTCCGGCCGCCTCGGGACTAGCGGGGGCAATGAGCAGTTCTTC. This encodes CASSSGRLGTSGGNEQFF.

There are a few counts of this clone. V and J are TRBV7-3 and TRBJ2-4; TRBD2 agrees at 7 bases. V shed 5 bases and J 0 bases; nucleotides not matched to a gene: 7. Germline loops: CDR1 SGHTA, CDR2 FQGTGA. The CDR3 spans 16 residues. Here the CDR3 DNA reads TGTGCCAGCAGCCAAGGGGAGGGGATAGCCAAAAACATTCAGTACTTC. This gives the protein CASSQGEGIAKNIQYF. The full variable domain, with the rest looked up from reference TRBV7-3 and TRBJ2-4, is GAGVSQTPSNKVTEKGKYVELRCDPISGHTALYWYRQSLGQGPEFLIYFQGTGAADDSGLPNDRFFAVRPEGSVSTLKIQRTERGDSAVYLCASSQGEGIAKNIQYFGAGTRLSVL.

The chain has TRBV6-1 and TRBJ2-1; TRBD1 matches 9 bases. This CDR3 contains 15 residues. Germline-derived CDR1 and CDR2 are MNHNS and SASEGT. V was clipped by 5 bases and J by 5 bases; unmatched bases: 7. CDR3 sequence reads: CASSRTGTGNNEQFF. CDR3 bases: TGTGCCAGCAGTAGAACCGGGACAGGGAACAATGAGCAGTTCTTC.

The rearrangement joins TRBV7-3 to TRBJ2-3; TRBD2 agrees at 8 bases. This CDR3 contains 13 residues. Germline V lookup: CDR1 SGHTA, CDR2 FQGTGA. Trimming cost V 2 bases and J 9 bases; bases outside gene matches: 4. The CDR3 loop reads CASSLRREETQYF. As DNA, the CDR3 is TGTGCCAGCAGCTTACGGCGGGAGGAAACGCAGTATTTT.

The V and J genes are TRBV13 and TRBJ1-2, with TRBD1 matching over 10 bases. Germline V gene lookup returns CDR1 PRHDT and CDR2 FYEKMQ (reference sequence). The CDR3 runs 16 residues. With 3 bases clipped from V and 7 bases from J, the junction kept 11 bases outside the gene matches. The CDR3 reads CASSFDRGRDNSGYTF. CDR3 sequence (DNA): TGTGCCAGCAGCTTCGACAGGGGGCGAGATAACAGTGGCTACACCTTC.

The chain couples TRBV6-1 to TRBJ2-7; tentative D call: TRBD1 (5 bases). Deletions cut 7 bases from V and 2 bases from J, with 12 bases between. The CDR3 length is 13 residues. Germline-derived CDR1 and CDR2 are MNHNS and SASEGT. CDR3 bases: TGTGCCAGCAACCCAAGGGGCCCCTACGAGCAGTACTTC. Translating it yields CASNPRGPYEQYF.